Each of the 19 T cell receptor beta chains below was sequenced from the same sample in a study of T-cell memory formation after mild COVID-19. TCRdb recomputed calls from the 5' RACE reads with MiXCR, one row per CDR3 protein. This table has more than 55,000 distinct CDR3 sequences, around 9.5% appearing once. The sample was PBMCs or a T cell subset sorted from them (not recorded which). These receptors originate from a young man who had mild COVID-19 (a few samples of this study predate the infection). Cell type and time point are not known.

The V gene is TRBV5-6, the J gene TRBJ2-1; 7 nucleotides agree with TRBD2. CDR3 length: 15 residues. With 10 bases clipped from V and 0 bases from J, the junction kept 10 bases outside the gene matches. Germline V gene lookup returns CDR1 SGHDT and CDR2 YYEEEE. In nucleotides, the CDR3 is TGTGCCGAAGTCACGGCGGGGGACTCCTACAATGAGCAGTTCTTC. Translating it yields CAEVTAGDSYNEQFF.

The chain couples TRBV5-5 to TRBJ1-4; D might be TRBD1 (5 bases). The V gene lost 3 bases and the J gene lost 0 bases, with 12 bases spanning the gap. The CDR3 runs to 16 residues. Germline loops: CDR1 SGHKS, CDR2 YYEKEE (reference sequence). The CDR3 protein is CASSSGHHATNEKLFF. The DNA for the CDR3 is TGTGCCAGCAGCTCCGGACACCACGCAACTAATGAAAAACTGTTTTTT.

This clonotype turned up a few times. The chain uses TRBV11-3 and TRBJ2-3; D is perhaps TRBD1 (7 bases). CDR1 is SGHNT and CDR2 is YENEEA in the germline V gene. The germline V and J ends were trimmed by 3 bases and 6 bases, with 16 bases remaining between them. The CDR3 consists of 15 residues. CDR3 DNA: TGTGCCAGCAGCTTCAGGGGGGCCTCCGAGGATACGCAGTATTTT. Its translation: CASSFRGASEDTQYF.

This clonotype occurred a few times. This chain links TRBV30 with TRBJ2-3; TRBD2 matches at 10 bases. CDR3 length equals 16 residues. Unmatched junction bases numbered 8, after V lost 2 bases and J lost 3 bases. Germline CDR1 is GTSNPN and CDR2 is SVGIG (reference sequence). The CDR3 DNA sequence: TGTGCCTGGAGTCGAGGAGCGGGGGGGTTAACAGATACGCAGTATTTT. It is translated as CAWSRGAGGLTDTQYF.

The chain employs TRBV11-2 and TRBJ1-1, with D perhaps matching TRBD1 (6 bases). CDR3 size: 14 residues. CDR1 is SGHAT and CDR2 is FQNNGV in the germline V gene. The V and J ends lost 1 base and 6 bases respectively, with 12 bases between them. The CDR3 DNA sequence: TGTGCCAGCAGCTTAGTTACAGGGAAGGCTGAAGCTTTCTTT. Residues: CASSLVTGKAEAFF.

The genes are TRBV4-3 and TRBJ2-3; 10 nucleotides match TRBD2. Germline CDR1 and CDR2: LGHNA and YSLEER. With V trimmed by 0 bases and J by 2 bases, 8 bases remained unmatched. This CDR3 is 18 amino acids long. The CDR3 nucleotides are TGCGCCAGCAGCCAAGATCCTAGCGGGGGATCTTTCACAGATACGCAGTATTTT. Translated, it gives CASSQDPSGGSFTDTQYF.

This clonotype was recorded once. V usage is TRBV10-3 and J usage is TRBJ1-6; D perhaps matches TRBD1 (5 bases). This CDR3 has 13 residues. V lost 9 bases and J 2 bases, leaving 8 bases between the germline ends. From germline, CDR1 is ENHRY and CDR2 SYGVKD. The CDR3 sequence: CAIQETYNSPLHF. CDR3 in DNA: TGTGCCATACAGGAGACCTATAATTCACCCCTCCACTTT.

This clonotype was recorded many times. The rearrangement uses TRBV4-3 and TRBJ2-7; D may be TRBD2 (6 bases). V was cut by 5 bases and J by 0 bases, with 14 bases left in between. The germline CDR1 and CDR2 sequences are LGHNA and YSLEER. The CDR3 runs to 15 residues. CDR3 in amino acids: CASSSGTYPSYEQYV. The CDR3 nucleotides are TGCGCCAGCAGCAGTGGGACTTATCCCTCCTACGAGCAGTACGTC.

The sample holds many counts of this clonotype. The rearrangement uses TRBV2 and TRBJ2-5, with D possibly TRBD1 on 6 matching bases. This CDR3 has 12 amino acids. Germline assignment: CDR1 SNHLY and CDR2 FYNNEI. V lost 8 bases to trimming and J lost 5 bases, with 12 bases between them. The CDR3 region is CASSFTGETQYF. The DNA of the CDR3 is TGTGCCAGCTCCTTCACAGGGGAGACCCAGTACTTC.

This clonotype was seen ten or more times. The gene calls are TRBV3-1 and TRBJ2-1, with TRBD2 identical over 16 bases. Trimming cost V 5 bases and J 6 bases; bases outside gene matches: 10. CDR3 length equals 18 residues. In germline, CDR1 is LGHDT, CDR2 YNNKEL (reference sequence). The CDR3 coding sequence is TGTGCCAGCAGCACGGGACTAGCGGGGGGGCCTACGGGCAATGAGCAGTTCTTC. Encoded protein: CASSTGLAGGPTGNEQFF.

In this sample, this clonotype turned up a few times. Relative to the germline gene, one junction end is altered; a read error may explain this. The CDR3 DNA follows: TGTGCCCGGAGCCGGGCACCCCCTGGGAATGAGCAGTTCTTC. Its translation: CARSRAPPGNEQFF. The V gene is TRBV30, the J gene TRBJ2-1, with D unresolved. Germline-derived CDR1 and CDR2 are GTSNPN and SVGIG (reference sequence). The CDR3 is 14 amino acids.

The CDR3 loop reads CASSTVSTGNTIYF. CDR3 nucleotide sequence: TGTGCCAGTAGCACGGTGTCGACTGGAAACACCATATATTTT. The gene calls are TRBV19 and TRBJ1-3; D remains unclear. The V end lost 6 bases, the J end lost 2 bases, and 11 bases lay between the germline ends. The CDR3 extends over 14 amino acids. CDR1 is LNHDA, CDR2 SQIVND, per germline (reference sequence).

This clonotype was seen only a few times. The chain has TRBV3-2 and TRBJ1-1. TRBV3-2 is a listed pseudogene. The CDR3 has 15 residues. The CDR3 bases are TGTGCCAGCAGCCAAATCAGGGATCAGAAAGCTGAAGCTTTCTTT. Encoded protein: CASSQIRDQKAEAFF.

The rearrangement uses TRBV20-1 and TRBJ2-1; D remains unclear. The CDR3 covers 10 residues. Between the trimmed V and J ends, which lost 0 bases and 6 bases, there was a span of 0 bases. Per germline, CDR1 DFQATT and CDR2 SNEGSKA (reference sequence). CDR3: CSARDNEQFF. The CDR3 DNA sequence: TGCAGTGCTAGAGACAATGAGCAGTTCTTC.

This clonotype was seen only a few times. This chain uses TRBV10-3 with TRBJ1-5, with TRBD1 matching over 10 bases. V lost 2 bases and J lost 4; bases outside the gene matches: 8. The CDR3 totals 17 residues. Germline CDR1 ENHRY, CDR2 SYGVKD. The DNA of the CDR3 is TGTGCCATCAGTGAGCGGGGTGGGACAGGGGTGAATCAGCCCCAGCATTTT. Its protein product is CAISERGGTGVNQPQHF.

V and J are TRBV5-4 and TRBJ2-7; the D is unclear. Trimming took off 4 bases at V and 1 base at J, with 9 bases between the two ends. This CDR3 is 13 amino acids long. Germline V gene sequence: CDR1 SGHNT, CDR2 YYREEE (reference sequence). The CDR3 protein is CASSQVGSYEQYF. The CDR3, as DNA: TGTGCCAGCAGCCAAGTCGGTTCCTACGAGCAGTACTTC. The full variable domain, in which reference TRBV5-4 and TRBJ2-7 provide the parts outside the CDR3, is ETGVTQSPTHLIKTRGQQVTLRCSSQSGHNTVSWYQQALGQGPQFIFQYYREEENGRGNFPPRFSGLQFPNYSSELNVNALELDDSALYLCASSQVGSYEQYFGPGTRLTVT.

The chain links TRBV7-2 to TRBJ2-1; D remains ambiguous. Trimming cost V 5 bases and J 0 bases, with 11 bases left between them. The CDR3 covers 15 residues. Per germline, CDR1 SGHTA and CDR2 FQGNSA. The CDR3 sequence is CASSRWKSSYNEQFF. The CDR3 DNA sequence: TGTGCCAGCAGCCGGTGGAAGAGCTCCTACAATGAGCAGTTCTTC.

This CDR3 reads CASRGQDGYTF. The CDR3 region has the DNA TGCGCCAGCAGGGGACAAGATGGCTACACCTTC. The V gene is TRBV4-3, the J gene TRBJ1-2; tentatively, D is TRBD1 (6 bases). This CDR3 region has 11 residues. The V and J ends lost 6 bases and 6 bases respectively, with 8 bases between them. Germline lookup yields CDR1 LGHNA and CDR2 YSLEER.

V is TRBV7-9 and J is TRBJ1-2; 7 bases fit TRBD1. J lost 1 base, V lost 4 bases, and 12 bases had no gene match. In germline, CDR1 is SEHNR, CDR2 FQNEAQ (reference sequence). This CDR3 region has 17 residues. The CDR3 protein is CASSSTRPTGFNYGYTF. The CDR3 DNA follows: TGTGCCAGCAGCTCTACCCGCCCGACAGGGTTTAACTATGGCTACACCTTC.